This is a list of T cell receptor beta chains from one sample in a study of early T cells in non-severe SARS-CoV-2 infection. TCRdb re-called the 5' RACE reads through MiXCR, storing one row per CDR3 protein. Altogether tens of thousands of distinct CDR3 sequences are present, roughly 9.2% being singletons, with the ten largest covering under 5%. Sequences were obtained from whole blood. The receptors come from an adult who was a healthcare worker with PCR-confirmed SARS-CoV-2 infection or an uninfected control (not recorded which). The CDR3 runs from the conserved cysteine through the conserved F or W. The D gene is left open where the match is weak. The listing skips clone size in some rows; elsewhere it reads once, few, many or a size class.

cdr3_nt,cdr3_aa,d_call,v_call,cdr3_length,j_call,clone_size
TGTGCCAGCAGCCCCGGGAGCCTCAATGAGCAGTTCTTC,CASSPGSLNEQFF,-,TRBV7-3,13,TRBJ2-1,many
TGTGCCAGCCGGGGTCTAGCGGGAACAAGCGAGCAGTACTTC,CASRGLAGTSEQYF,TRBD2,TRBV6-2/TRBV6-3,14,TRBJ2-7,few
TGTGCCAGCAGGCCCCAGCGGGGGGGCCAAGAGACCCAGTACTTC,CASRPQRGGQETQYF,TRBD2,TRBV2,15,TRBJ2-5,many
TGCGCCAGCAGCTTGGGTGCAGATACGCAGTATTTT,CASSLGADTQYF,-,TRBV12-3/TRBV12-4,12,TRBJ2-3,many
TGCGCCAGCAGCTTGGGAGGTCCGGACGAGCAGTACTTC,CASSLGGPDEQYF,-,TRBV5-1,13,TRBJ2-7,few
TGTGCCAGCAGCTTAGCGTGGAACACCGGGGAGCTGTTTTTT,CASSLAWNTGELFF,-,TRBV11-2,14,TRBJ2-2,many
TGTGCCAGCAGCCTCACAGTCAGGCCAGCTAACTATGGCTACACCTTC,CASSLTVRPANYGYTF,-,TRBV11-2,16,TRBJ1-2,many
TGCGCCAGCAGCTTGGCCGGCCAGGGTCGTTCACCCCTCCACTTT,CASSLAGQGRSPLHF,-,TRBV5-1,15,TRBJ1-6,many
TGTGCCAGCAGCTTATCCGGGACTAGCGGATCCTACGAGCAGTACTTC,CASSLSGTSGSYEQYF,TRBD2,TRBV7-3,16,TRBJ2-7,-
TGTGCCAGCAGCTTGGACAGGGTGGTCGGAGAGACCCAGTACTTC,CASSLDRVVGETQYF,TRBD1,TRBV7-7,15,TRBJ2-5,many
TGCAGTGCTATCTGGACAGGGACTACCTACGAGCAGTACTTC,CSAIWTGTTYEQYF,-,TRBV20-1,14,TRBJ2-7,many
TGTGCCAGCAGTGGAGGACTAGCGGGGATCTACGAGCAGTACTTC,CASSGGLAGIYEQYF,TRBD2,TRBV28,15,TRBJ2-7,-
TGCAGTGCTAGAGAACCCGCTAGCGCCTCCTACAATGAGCAGTTCTTC,CSAREPASASYNEQFF,-,TRBV20-1,16,TRBJ2-1,few
TGTGCCAGCAGTTTTCGGGGCAACTATGGCTACACCTTC,CASSFRGNYGYTF,-,TRBV27,13,TRBJ1-2,many
TGTGCCAGCAGCCCCTGGGACAGGGGTCAGACTGGCTACACCTTC,CASSPWDRGQTGYTF,TRBD1,TRBV7-9,15,TRBJ1-2,many